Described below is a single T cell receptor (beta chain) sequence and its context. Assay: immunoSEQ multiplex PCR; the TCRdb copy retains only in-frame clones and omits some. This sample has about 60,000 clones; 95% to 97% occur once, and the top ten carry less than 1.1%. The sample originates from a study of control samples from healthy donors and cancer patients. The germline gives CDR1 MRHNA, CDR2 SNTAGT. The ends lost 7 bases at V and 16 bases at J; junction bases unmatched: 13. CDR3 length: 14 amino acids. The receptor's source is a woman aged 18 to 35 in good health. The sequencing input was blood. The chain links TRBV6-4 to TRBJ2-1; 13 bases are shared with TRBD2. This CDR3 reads CASIALAGGTPQFF. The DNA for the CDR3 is TGTGCCAGCATTGCACTAGCGGGGGGGACCCCCCAATTCTTC.